Listed here is a single TCR beta chain. What it binds is not known. Researchers amplified the TCR beta CDR3 regions from RNA transcripts. HTBI primers were used for first-round RT-PCR of the TCR CDR3. TCRdb reprocessed the multiplex PCR reads with MiXCR, giving one entry per CDR3 protein. The sample contains approximately 610,000 distinct CDR3 sequences, over 15% of which appear only once. These data originate in a study of T cells in Graves' hyperthyroidism and ophthalmopathy. Study-wide points: Most clonotypes expanded in thyroid above 0.001 were likewise present in blood.

The diagnostic basis comprised clinical symptoms, serum thyroxine and TRAb, thyroid ultrasound and orbital computed tomography. Fresh peripheral blood, 9.5 to 10 ml of it, supplied the PBMCs. The germline V and J ends were trimmed by 7 bases and 1 base, with 17 bases remaining between them. This CDR3 comprises 15 residues. Input material: blood. The receptor comes from a woman younger than 30 with Graves' hyperthyroidism. The V and J genes are TRBV6-7 and TRBJ2-7; either TRBD1 or TRBD2 may supply D (6 bases each). TRBV6-7 is treated as an ORF (open reading frame) with a function not yet certain. CDR3 sequence: CASTTGRGISYEQYF. The CDR3 DNA reads as TGTGCCAGCACCACAGGGCGCGGGATTTCCTACGAGCAGTACTTC.